This TCR beta chain is drawn from a study of blood T cells in healthy people across ages. At least ten counts were recorded for this clonotype. For the second PCR, which ran for roughly 7 to 11 cycles, a sample-barcoded 5' primer and a J-beta primer mix were used. TCRdb called the 5' RACE reads again in MiXCR, with one record for every CDR3 protein. The table includes 800,000 to 950,000 distinct CDR3 sequences, around 46% detected once. Germline loops: CDR1 LGHNA, CDR2 YSLEER. This CDR3 spans 15 amino acids. The rearrangement uses TRBV4-3 and TRBJ2-4; D ambiguous. The J call may be in error: the DNA end matches TRBJ2-7 better. This clonotype originated in a man in his thirties or forties in good health. Sequencing was carried out using blood. CDR3 sequence reads: CASSQERGTSYEQYF. CDR3 nucleotides: TGCGCCAGCAGCCAAGAACGAGGCACCAGCTACGAGCAGTACTTC.